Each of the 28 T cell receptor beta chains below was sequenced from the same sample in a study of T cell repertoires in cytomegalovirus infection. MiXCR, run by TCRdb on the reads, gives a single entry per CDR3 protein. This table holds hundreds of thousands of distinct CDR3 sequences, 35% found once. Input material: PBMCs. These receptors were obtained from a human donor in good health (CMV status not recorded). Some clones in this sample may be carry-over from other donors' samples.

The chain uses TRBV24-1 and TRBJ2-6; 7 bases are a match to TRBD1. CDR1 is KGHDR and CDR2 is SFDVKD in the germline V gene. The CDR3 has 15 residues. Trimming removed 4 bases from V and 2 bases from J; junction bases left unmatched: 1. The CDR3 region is CATSDTGAGANVLTF. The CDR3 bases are TGTGCCACCAGTGACACAGGGGCTGGGGCCAACGTCCTGACTTTC.

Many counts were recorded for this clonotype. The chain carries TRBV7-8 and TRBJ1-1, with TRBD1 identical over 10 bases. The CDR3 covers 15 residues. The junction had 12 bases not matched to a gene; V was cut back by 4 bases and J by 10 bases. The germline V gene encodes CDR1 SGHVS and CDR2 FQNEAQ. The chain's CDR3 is CASSSITGTGVRAFF. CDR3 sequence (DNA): TGTGCCAGCAGCTCAATTACCGGGACAGGGGTACGAGCTTTCTTT.

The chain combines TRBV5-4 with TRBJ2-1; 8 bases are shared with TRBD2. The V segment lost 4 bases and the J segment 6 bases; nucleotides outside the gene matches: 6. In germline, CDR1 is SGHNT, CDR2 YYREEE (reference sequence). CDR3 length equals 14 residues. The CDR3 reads CASSTAGGFNEQFF. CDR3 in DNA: TGTGCCAGCAGCACGGCGGGGGGATTCAATGAGCAGTTCTTC.

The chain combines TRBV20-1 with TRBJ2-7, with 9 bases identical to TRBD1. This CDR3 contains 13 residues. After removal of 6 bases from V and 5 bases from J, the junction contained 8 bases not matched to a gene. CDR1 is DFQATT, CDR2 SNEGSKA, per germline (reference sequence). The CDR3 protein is CSAPRTGDNEQYF. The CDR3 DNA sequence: TGCAGTGCCCCAAGGACAGGGGACAACGAGCAGTACTTC.

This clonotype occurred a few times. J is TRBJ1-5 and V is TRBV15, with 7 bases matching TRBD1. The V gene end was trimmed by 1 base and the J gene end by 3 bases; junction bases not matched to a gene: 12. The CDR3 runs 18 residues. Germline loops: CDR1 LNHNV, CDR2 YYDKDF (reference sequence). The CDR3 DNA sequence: TGTGCCACCAGCAGAGGGCTTGTTCCAGGGGGTGTCAATCAGCCCCAGCATTTT. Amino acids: CATSRGLVPGGVNQPQHF.

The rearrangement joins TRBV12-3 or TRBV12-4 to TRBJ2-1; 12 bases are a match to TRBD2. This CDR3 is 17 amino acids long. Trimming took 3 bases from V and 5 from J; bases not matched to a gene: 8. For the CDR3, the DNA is TGTGCCAGCAGTTTCGTACGACTAGCGGGGGCCGACAATGAGCAGTTCTTC. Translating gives CASSFVRLAGADNEQFF.

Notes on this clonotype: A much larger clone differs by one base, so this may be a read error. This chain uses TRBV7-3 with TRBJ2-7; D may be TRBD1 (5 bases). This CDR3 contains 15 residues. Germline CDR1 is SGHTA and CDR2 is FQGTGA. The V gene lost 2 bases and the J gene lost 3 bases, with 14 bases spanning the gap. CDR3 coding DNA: TGTGCCAGCAGCTTAGCATGGGGCCCGCACTACGAGCAGTACTTC. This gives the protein CASSLAWGPHYEQYF.

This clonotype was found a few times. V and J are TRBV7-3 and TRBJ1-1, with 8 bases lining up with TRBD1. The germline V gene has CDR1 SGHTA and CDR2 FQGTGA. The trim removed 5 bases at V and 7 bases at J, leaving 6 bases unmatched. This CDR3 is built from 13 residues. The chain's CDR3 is CASSQTGAGEAFF. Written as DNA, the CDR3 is TGTGCCAGCAGCCAGACAGGGGCCGGTGAAGCTTTCTTT.

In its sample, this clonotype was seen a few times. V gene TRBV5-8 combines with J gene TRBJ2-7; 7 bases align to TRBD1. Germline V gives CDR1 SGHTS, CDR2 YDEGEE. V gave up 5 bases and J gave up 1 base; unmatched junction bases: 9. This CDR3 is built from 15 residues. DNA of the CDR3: TGTGCCAGCAGTACCTACCGGGACAGTTCCTACGAGCAGTACTTC. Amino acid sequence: CASSTYRDSSYEQYF.

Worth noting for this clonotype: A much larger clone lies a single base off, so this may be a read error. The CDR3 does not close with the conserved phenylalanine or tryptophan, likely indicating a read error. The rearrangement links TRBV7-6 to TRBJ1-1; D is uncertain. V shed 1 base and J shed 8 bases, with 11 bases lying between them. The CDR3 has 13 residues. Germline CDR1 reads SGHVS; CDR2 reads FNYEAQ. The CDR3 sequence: CASSLGGRREAFI. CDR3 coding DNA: TGTGCCAGCAGCTTAGGAGGGAGGCGGGAAGCTTTCATT.

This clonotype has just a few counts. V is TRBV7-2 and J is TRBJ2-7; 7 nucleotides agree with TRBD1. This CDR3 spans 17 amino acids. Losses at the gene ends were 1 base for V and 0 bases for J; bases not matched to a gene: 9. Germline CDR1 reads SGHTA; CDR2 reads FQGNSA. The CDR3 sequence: CASSLGRVGTVSYEQYF. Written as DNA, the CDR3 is TGTGCCAGCAGCTTAGGGAGAGTTGGGACAGTCTCCTACGAGCAGTACTTC.

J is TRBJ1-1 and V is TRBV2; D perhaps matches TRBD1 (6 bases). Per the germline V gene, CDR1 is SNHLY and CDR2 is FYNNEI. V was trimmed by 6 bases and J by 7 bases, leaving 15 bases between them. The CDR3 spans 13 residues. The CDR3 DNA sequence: TGTGCCAGCAGGCCGGACAGCCTGAGTGAAGCTTTCTTT. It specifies CASRPDSLSEAFF.

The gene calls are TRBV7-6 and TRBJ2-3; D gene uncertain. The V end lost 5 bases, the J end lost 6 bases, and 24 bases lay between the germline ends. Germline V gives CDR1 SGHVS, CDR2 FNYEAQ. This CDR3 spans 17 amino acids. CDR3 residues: CASSPRPGSDALDTQYF. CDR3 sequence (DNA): TGTGCCAGCAGCCCTCGCCCTGGATCGGATGCACTTGATACGCAGTATTTT.

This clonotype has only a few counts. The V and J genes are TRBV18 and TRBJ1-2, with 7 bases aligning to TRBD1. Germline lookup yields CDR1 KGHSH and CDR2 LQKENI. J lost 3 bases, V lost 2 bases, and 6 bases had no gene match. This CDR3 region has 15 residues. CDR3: CASSPSGTEYYGYTF. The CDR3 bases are TGTGCCAGCTCACCAAGCGGGACAGAATACTATGGCTACACCTTC.

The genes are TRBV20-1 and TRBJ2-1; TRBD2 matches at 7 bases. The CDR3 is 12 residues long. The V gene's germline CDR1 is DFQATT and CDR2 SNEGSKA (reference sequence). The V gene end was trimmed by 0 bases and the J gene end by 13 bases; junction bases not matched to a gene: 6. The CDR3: CSARERGRVQFF. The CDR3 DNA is TGCAGTGCTAGAGAGAGAGGGAGGGTCCAGTTCTTC.

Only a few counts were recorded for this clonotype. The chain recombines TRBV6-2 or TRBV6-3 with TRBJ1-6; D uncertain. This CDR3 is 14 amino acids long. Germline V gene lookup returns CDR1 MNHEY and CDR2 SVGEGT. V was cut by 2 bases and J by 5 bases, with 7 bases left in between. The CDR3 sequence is CASSYGQNNSPLHF. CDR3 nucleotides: TGTGCCAGCAGTTACGGCCAGAATAATTCACCCCTCCACTTT.

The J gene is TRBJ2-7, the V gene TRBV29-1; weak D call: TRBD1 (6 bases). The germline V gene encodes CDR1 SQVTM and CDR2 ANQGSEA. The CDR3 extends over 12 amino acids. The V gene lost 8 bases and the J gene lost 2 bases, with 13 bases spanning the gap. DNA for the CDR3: TGCAGCACCTGGACAGATACCTACGAGCAGTACTTC. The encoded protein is CSTWTDTYEQYF.

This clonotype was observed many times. This CDR3 is CASTYDPGPPDTQYF. Here the CDR3 DNA reads TGTGCCAGCACCTACGATCCGGGACCGCCAGATACGCAGTATTTT. The V and J genes are TRBV7-2 and TRBJ2-3, with D perhaps assigned TRBD1 or TRBD2 (5 bases each). This CDR3 has 15 amino acids. CDR1 is SGHTA and CDR2 is FQGNSA in the germline V gene. V dropped 7 bases and J dropped 4 bases, with 18 bases sitting between them.

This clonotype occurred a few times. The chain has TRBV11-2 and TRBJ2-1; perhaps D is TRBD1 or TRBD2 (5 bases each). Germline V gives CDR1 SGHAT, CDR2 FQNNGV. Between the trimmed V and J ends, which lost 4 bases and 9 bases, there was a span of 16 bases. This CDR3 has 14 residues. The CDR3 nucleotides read TGTGCCAGCAGCTCGGGGCAGGGAGAGGGTGAGCAGTTCTTC. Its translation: CASSSGQGEGEQFF.

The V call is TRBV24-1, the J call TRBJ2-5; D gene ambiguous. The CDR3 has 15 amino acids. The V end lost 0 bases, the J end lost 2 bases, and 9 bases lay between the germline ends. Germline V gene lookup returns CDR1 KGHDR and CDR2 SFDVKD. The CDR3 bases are TGTGCCACCAGTGATTTGAAGGTGGGGCAAGAGACCCAGTACTTC. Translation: CATSDLKVGQETQYF.

The CDR3 DNA sequence: TGTGCCAGCAGCTTAAAAGGAGATTTATACGAGCAGTACTTC. Translating it yields CASSLKGDLYEQYF. The chain recombines TRBV7-6 with TRBJ2-7; D not certain. Between the trimmed V and J ends, which lost 2 bases and 4 bases, there was a span of 12 bases. Germline CDR1 reads SGHVS; CDR2 reads FNYEAQ. The CDR3 covers 14 residues.

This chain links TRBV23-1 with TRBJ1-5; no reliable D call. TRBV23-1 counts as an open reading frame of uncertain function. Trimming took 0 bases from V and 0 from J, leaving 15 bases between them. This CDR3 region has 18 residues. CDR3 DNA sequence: TGCGCCAGCAGTCAATCCCAGGAGAACTTAGATAGCAATCAGCCCCAGCATTTT. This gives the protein CASSQSQENLDSNQPQHF.

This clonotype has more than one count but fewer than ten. The DNA for the CDR3 is TGTGCCACCAGTGACCTCAGGGCCTATAATGAAAAACTGTTTTTT. This translates into CATSDLRAYNEKLFF. The V and J genes are TRBV15 and TRBJ1-4; a weak D match, TRBD1 (5 bases). Trimming left V 6 bases short and J 4 bases short, with 15 bases between. The CDR3 is 15 amino acids. In germline, CDR1 is LNHNV, CDR2 YYDKDF (reference sequence).

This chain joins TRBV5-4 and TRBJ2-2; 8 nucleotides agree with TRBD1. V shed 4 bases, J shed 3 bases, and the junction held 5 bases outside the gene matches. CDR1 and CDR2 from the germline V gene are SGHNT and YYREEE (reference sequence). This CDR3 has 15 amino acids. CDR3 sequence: CASSPTGADTGELFF. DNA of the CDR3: TGTGCCAGCAGCCCGACAGGGGCGGACACCGGGGAGCTGTTTTTT.

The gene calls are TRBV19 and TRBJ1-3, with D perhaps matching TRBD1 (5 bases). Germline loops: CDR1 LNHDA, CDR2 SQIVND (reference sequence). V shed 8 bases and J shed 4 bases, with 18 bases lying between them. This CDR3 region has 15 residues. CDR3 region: CASVPTALYGNTIYF. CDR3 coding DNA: TGTGCCAGTGTACCGACAGCCTTGTACGGAAACACCATATATTTT.

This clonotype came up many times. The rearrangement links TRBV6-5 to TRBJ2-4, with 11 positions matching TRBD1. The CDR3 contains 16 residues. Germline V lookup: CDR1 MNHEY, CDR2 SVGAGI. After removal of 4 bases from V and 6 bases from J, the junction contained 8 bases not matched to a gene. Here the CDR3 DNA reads TGTGCCAGCAGTTCTCGGACAGGGGGCCGGAGAAACATTCAGTACTTC. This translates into CASSSRTGGRRNIQYF.

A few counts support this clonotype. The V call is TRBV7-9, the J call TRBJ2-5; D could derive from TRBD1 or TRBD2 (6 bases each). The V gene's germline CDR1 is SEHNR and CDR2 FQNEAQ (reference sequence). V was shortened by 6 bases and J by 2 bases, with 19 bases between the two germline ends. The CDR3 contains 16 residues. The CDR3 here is CASSSWGSGAQETQYF. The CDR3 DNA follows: TGTGCCAGCAGTTCCTGGGGATCGGGGGCACAAGAGACCCAGTACTTC.

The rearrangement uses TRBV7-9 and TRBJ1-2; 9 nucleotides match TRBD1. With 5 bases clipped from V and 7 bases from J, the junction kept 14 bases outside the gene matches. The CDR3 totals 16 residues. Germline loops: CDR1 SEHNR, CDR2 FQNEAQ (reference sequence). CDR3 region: CASSPRTGEERSGYTF. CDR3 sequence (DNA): TGTGCCAGCAGCCCCCGGACAGGGGAAGAAAGGAGTGGCTACACCTTC.